This is a list of T cell receptor beta chains from one sample in a study of T cells in Graves' hyperthyroidism and ophthalmopathy. From the multiplex PCR reads, TCRdb called clonotypes with MiXCR, one entry per CDR3 protein. The repertoire consists of 300,000 to 450,000 distinct CDR3 sequences, with just under 15% occurring once and the leading ten covering approximately 29%. Sequenced input: blood. These receptor sequences come from a woman in her thirties with Graves' hyperthyroidism. CDR3s include the opening cysteine and the closing phenylalanine or tryptophan. A D gene is named only where the DNA matches it firmly. Clone sizes are given selectively: once, few, many, or a class where the clone is expanded.

CDR3 DNA | CDR3 protein | clone size | V gene | D gene | J gene
TGTGCCAGCAGTTTAGTTCAGGGGGCGGGACAGCCCCAGCATTTT | CASSLVQGAGQPQHF | many | TRBV28 | TRBD1 | TRBJ1-5
TGTGCCAGCAGTTATAGCGGGAGGGCTTGGGAGACCCAGTACTTC | CASSYSGRAWETQYF | many | TRBV27 | TRBD2 | TRBJ2-5
TGTGCCAGTAGTATCCTCCGGGACCCACGGCCCTATGGCTACACCTTC | CASSILRDPRPYGYTF | few | TRBV19 | - | TRBJ1-2
TGCAGTGCTAGAGATAATCAGCCCCAGCATTTT | CSARDNQPQHF | - | TRBV20-1 | - | TRBJ1-5
TGTGCCAGCAGTTACTCCGAACAGAGGAACACTGAAGCTTTCTTT | CASSYSEQRNTEAFF | many | TRBV6-6 | - | TRBJ1-1
TGTGCCAGTAGTATGCACGGGACTAGCGCAGGCTACGAGCAGTACTTC | CASSMHGTSAGYEQYF | - | TRBV19 | TRBD2 | TRBJ2-7
TGTGCCAGCAGTTTAAAGAACAATCAGCCCCAGCATTTT | CASSLKNNQPQHF | - | TRBV27 | - | TRBJ1-5
TGCGCCAGCAGCCGTTTGCGGGAGCCCGCCTACGAGCAGTACTTC | CASSRLREPAYEQYF | many | TRBV4-1 | TRBD2 | TRBJ2-7
TGTGCCAGCAACTATTCCCCCGGAAGTGATTCTGGGGCCAACGTCCTGACTTTC | CASNYSPGSDSGANVLTF | few | TRBV6-1 | - | TRBJ2-6
TGTGCCACCAGTGATCCCGGAGGGAGCCTCGGGGGGAATGAGCAGTTCTTC | CATSDPGGSLGGNEQFF | - | TRBV24-1 | TRBD2 | TRBJ2-1
TGCAGCGTTGAGGGGGGCGGGACGGGTGAGCAGTTCTTC | CSVEGGGTGEQFF | few | TRBV29-1 | - | TRBJ2-1
TGTGCCAGCAGTTCGGCAGGGGCCTTCACAGATACGCAGTATTTT | CASSSAGAFTDTQYF | - | TRBV28 | - | TRBJ2-3
TGTGCCAGCGCAGGGAGCCACGAGCAGTACTTC | CASAGSHEQYF | many | TRBV6-1 | - | TRBJ2-7
TGCGCCAGCAGCCAGATGGGAGGTAGCACTGAAGCTTTCTTT | CASSQMGGSTEAFF | - | TRBV4-1 | - | TRBJ1-1
TGTGCCACCGGTGGGGGCGGGTACGAGCAGTACTTC | CATGGGGYEQYF | few | TRBV5-4 | - | TRBJ2-7
TGTGCCAGCAGCCAAGATAGGGCAGGGGAGATAAATGAGCAGTTCTTC | CASSQDRAGEINEQFF | many | TRBV3-1 | - | TRBJ2-1
TGTGCCAGCAGTGCTAGCGGGAGCCCCTACAATGAGCAGTTCTTC | CASSASGSPYNEQFF | many | TRBV2 | TRBD2 | TRBJ2-1
TGTGCCAGCAGCGTAGGGGGACTAGCAGGAGAGACCCAGTACTTC | CASSVGGLAGETQYF | - | TRBV9 | TRBD2 | TRBJ2-5
TGTGCCAGCATCCCCGCCTGGGGGACCACGAGGGGCACTGAAGCTTTCTTT | CASIPAWGTTRGTEAFF | many | TRBV28 | - | TRBJ1-1
TGTGCCAGCAGGCCAGGGTCAGATACGCAGTATTTT | CASRPGSDTQYF | many | TRBV6-1 | - | TRBJ2-3
TGTGCCAGCAGTCGAGGGGGACTAGCGGGAGGAACCTACGAGCAGTACTTC | CASSRGGLAGGTYEQYF | many | TRBV6-1 | TRBD2 | TRBJ2-7
TGCGCCAGCAGCCAGGACCTTGGGGGGTACAATGAGCAGTTCTTC | CASSQDLGGYNEQFF | - | TRBV5-1 | - | TRBJ2-1
TGCAGTGCTAGGTCCGGGCTCGATGGGGCCAACGTCCTGACTTTC | CSARSGLDGANVLTF | many | TRBV20-1 | - | TRBJ2-6
TGTGCCAGCAGTTTTAACCCTAGGAACACTGAAGCTTTCTTT | CASSFNPRNTEAFF | many | TRBV12-3/TRBV12-4 | - | TRBJ1-1
TGTGCCAGCAGCTTTTACGGGACAAAATCCAATCAGCCCCAGCATTTT | CASSFYGTKSNQPQHF | few | TRBV7-8 | - | TRBJ1-5
TGTGCCACCAGCCGGGGGGGCCCATCCTACGAGCAGTACTTC | CATSRGGPSYEQYF | few | TRBV15 | TRBD2 | TRBJ2-7
TGTGCCAGTAGTATCCGGGACAGAGGTAGCAATCAGCCCCAGCATTTT | CASSIRDRGSNQPQHF | few | TRBV19 | TRBD1 | TRBJ1-5
TGTGCCATCAGTGTAGGAGGGTCTCCGAACTACGAGCAGTACTTC | CAISVGGSPNYEQYF | few | TRBV10-3 | - | TRBJ2-7
TGCAGTGCTAGGGCCTCGGACAGACCTCGGTACGAGCAGTACTTC | CSARASDRPRYEQYF | many | TRBV20-1 | - | TRBJ2-7
TGTGCCAGCCGCCTCCGGCGGGGTAGCTCCTACGAGCAGTACTTC | CASRLRRGSSYEQYF | - | TRBV27 | - | TRBJ2-7
TGCAGTGCTGCCCGGGGGGTCGGTTACAATGAGCAGTTCTTC | CSAARGVGYNEQFF | - | TRBV20-1 | TRBD2 | TRBJ2-1
TGTGCCAGCAGTCTGACGAGGGGACTGAGTAATGAAAAACTGTTTTTT | CASSLTRGLSNEKLFF | many | TRBV28 | - | TRBJ1-4
TGTGCCAGCAGCCGCGACGGGAGTGGAGGCGAGACCCAGTACTTC | CASSRDGSGGETQYF | many | TRBV3-1 | - | TRBJ2-5
TGCAGTGCTAAGGTTCTAGCGGCCAGCTCCTACAATGAGCAGTTCTTC | CSAKVLAASSYNEQFF | many | TRBV20-1 | TRBD2 | TRBJ2-1
TGTGCCAGCAGCTTAGTAGCGGGCGGGGTGGCTGATACGCAGTATTTT | CASSLVAGGVADTQYF | many | TRBV11-2 | TRBD2 | TRBJ2-3
TGTGCCAGCAGCCAAGATTCGCGCCTGAAACCAGCCAAAAACATTCAGTACTTC | CASSQDSRLKPAKNIQYF | few | TRBV3-1 | - | TRBJ2-4
TGTGCCAGCAGTTACCCCGCACAGGTCTCCGGTGAGCAGTTCTTC | CASSYPAQVSGEQFF | many | TRBV6-2/TRBV6-3 | - | TRBJ2-1
TGTGCCAGCAGTTTACGGCACCCCGGGGAGCAGTACTTC | CASSLRHPGEQYF | many | TRBV27 | - | TRBJ2-7
TGCAGCGCAAGAGAACTAGCGGGAGGACATGCTGAGCAGTTCTTC | CSARELAGGHAEQFF | many | TRBV29-1 | TRBD2 | TRBJ2-1
TGTGCCAGCTCACCGGATCTAGAGGCTTACGAGCAGTACTTC | CASSPDLEAYEQYF | many | TRBV18 | - | TRBJ2-7
TGTGCCAGCAGTGTAGCCGGGCGAAGCGAGCAGTTCTTC | CASSVAGRSEQFF | - | TRBV2 | - | TRBJ2-1
TGTGCCTCCGGGAAAACGGAGGGTATCTACGAGCAGTACTTC | CASGKTEGIYEQYF | many | TRBV7-8 | - | TRBJ2-7
TGTGCCTGGACCTTAGGACCGAGCTCTGGAAACACCATATATTTT | CAWTLGPSSGNTIYF | few | TRBV30 | - | TRBJ1-3
TGTGCCAGCAGGGCTGGGTCTTTTTCTAATTCACCCCTCCACTTT | CASRAGSFSNSPLHF | few | TRBV3-1 | - | TRBJ1-6
TGTGCCAGCAGCTTAGGAGGGCGCGTCACTGAAGCTTTCTTT | CASSLGGRVTEAFF | many | TRBV11-2 | - | TRBJ1-1
TGTGCCGGAGGTATAGGGTCCGATACGCAGTATTTT | CAGGIGSDTQYF | many | TRBV2 | - | TRBJ2-3
TGTGCCAGCAGTTCGACAGGAAACCCTCTTCTCCGACGCCTCTACGAGCAGTACTTC | CASSSTGNPLLRRLYEQYF | many | TRBV28 | - | TRBJ2-7
TGTGCCAGCAGCGCACGGGACAACCAATTCGGGTCCTATAATTCACCCCTCCACTTT | CASSARDNQFGSYNSPLHF | - | TRBV9 | - | TRBJ1-6
TGTGCCAGCAGCTCCGAACTAATCTACGAGCAGTACTTC | CASSSELIYEQYF | - | TRBV5-4 | - | TRBJ2-7
TGTGCCAGCAGTGTACAAGGGAGATACAATGAGCAGTTCTTC | CASSVQGRYNEQFF | many | TRBV2 | - | TRBJ2-1
TGCAAGAGCGGAGATCTCTACAATGAGCAGTTCTTC | CKSGDLYNEQFF | few | TRBV18 | - | TRBJ2-1
TGTGCCAGCACAACGGCGGGAGGTCGAAATACGCAGTATTTT | CASTTAGGRNTQYF | - | TRBV10-3 | TRBD2 | TRBJ2-3
TGTGCCAGCAGCGTCGTTAGTGGCTCCTACAATGAGCAGTTCTTC | CASSVVSGSYNEQFF | many | TRBV9 | - | TRBJ2-1
TGTGCCAGCAGCGTAGCCCCGGGACTAGCTTATGAGCAGTACTTC | CASSVAPGLAYEQYF | few | TRBV9 | TRBD2 | TRBJ2-7
TGTGCCAGCTCAAGAAGGGATGAAGCTTTCTTT | CASSRRDEAFF | many | TRBV18 | - | TRBJ1-1
TGTGCCAGCAGCGTAGCACCGACAGGCCCTAGGACAGATACGCAGTATTTT | CASSVAPTGPRTDTQYF | few | TRBV9 | - | TRBJ2-3
TGTGCCAGCAGCTTGGAAACAGGGGGAGCTTTCTTT | CASSLETGGAFF | many | TRBV5-5 | TRBD1 | TRBJ1-1
TGTGCCAGCAGCCAACAGGGCCGCTCCTACAATGAGCAGTTCTTC | CASSQQGRSYNEQFF | many | TRBV11-2 | - | TRBJ2-1
TGTGCCAGCAGCGCTCGCAGGGGAGATGAGCAGTTCTTC | CASSARRGDEQFF | - | TRBV9 | - | TRBJ2-1
TGTGCCAGCAGCTTAGGGGGTAGCGGGACGATCGGGGAGCTGTTTTTT | CASSLGGSGTIGELFF | few | TRBV11-2 | TRBD2 | TRBJ2-2